This section outlines one T cell receptor beta chain sequence together with its context. Its specific antigen is unknown. No base qualities exist here, and no much larger clone lies one base off it. The sample holds other DNA sequences that translate to the same CDR3. A MiSeq instrument was used for deep resolution sequencing, which targeted depths ranging from 1 in 1 million up to 1 in 200,000 T cells, with coverage averaging 10x for each clonotype. TCR beta libraries were generated with the immunoSEQ hsTCRB Kit. Processing in the source paper ran as follows. Data were analyzed with ImmunoSEQ Data Assistant and ImmunoSEQ Analyzer, with V, D and J genes assigned per IMGT definitions. Clonality was computed as one minus normalized Shannon entropy of productive rearrangement frequencies, ranging from 0 to 1. Public clonotype analysis was restricted to overrepresented clonotypes comprising at least 0.05% of each patient's repertoire. About a dozen repertoires from age-matched healthy donors, obtained from immuneACCESS, served as clonality controls. In its TCRdb copy, this immuneACCESS table keeps in-frame sequences only and misses some clones. Where compared with another copy, unresolved V genes explain less than half of these, and the others have no known cause. For V, J and clone size, that table is used; D and trimming come from the DNA. Across this sample there are roughly 150,000 clones, with about 84% seen only once. The leading ten clones occupy 3.5% to 5.5% of the sample.

This sample was included in a study of cytotoxic CD8 clonotypes in ibrutinib-treated CLL (dated by TCRdb to the early 2020s). Concerning the study at large: The cohort was composed of 10 to 11 relapsed/refractory and around 15 treatment-naive patients; IGHV unmutated status was identified in some 17 patients. All remission and progressive disease samples were collected while patients were still receiving ibrutinib. Response samples were taken after a median of 12 months on treatment, ranging from about 6 to 40 months. Cryopreserved peripheral blood mononuclear cells were collected at three points: before therapy, at response, and at either sustained remission or disease progression. Samples averaged roughly 260,000 productive templates and tens of thousands of productive rearrangements. Longitudinal samples were available for about 30% of the roughly 90 trial participants. Responses were partial in 25 or so patients and complete in 2; after median around 68 months follow-up, some 15 stayed in remission and approximately twelve progressed. Study-level results and caveats: Sustained-remission and progressing patients did not have matched sampling times, and lymph node repertoires were not examined. Public clonotypes were rare and either shrank or stayed stable during treatment, and the rise in clonality at ibrutinib response reflected expansion of private clonotypes. At ibrutinib response clonality went up, during sustained remission it held steady, and at progression it dropped back toward baseline. Baseline clonality exceeded that of age-matched healthy donors and correlated strongly with circulating CD8+ T-cell counts.

The sample's time point label, decoded: around 25 months on ibrutinib. For TCR beta library preparation, about 1.8 micrograms of genomic DNA were isolated from cryopreserved PBMCs. Longitudinal blood samples from CLL patients on ibrutinib monotherapy underwent high-throughput TCR beta sequencing. Patients were enrolled in a phase 2 open-label single-center ibrutinib monotherapy trial. From the cysteine through the phenylalanine, the CDR3 covers 13 amino acids. The sequence is cut down to CDR3 DNA, 39 bases in frame from base 1. CDR1 and CDR2, per the germline V gene, are MNHEY and SVGAGI. Germline trimming: 5 bases from V, 4 bases from J; junction bases outside gene matches: 4.

The clonotype originates from a human donor with chronic lymphocytic leukemia. The sequences come from PBMCs, collected after 24 months of ibrutinib treatment. In this chain, TRBV6-5 is recombined with TRBJ1-2; 7 nucleotides in the junction match TRBD1. The CDR3 reads CASSLDRAYGYTF. The bases read TGTGCCAGCAGTCTAGACAGGGCCTATGGCTACACCTTC.